Detailed here is one T cell receptor (beta chain). This specimen comes from a study of blood T cell repertoires in COVID-19. The overall study: In each case, the material was cDNA or gDNA derived from T cells, B-cell-depleted T cells, or PBMCs.

CDR1 and CDR2 from the germline V gene are LNHDA and SQIVND (reference sequence). V was clipped by 5 bases and J by 6 bases; unmatched bases: 9. The length of the CDR3 is 14 residues. Source study methods: Estimates of nucleated cell counts were drawn from the amplification of reference gene primers. This table comes from immunoSEQ multiplex PCR, and its TCRdb copy is limited to in-frame clones, with some not included. That table furnishes V, J and clone size, whereas the DNA furnished D and trimming. The data contain around 380,000 clones, roughly four fifths of them singletons. The rearrangement uses TRBV19 and TRBJ1-1; 7 nucleotides line up with TRBD1. Sequencing input: peripheral blood. This clonotype was sampled from a human donor with acute or convalescent COVID-19. The donor label of this sample is uncertain. The CDR3 DNA reads as TGTGCCAGTAGTTTGACAGGGCTGAGGGCTGAAGCTTTCTTT. This gives the protein CASSLTGLRAEAFF.